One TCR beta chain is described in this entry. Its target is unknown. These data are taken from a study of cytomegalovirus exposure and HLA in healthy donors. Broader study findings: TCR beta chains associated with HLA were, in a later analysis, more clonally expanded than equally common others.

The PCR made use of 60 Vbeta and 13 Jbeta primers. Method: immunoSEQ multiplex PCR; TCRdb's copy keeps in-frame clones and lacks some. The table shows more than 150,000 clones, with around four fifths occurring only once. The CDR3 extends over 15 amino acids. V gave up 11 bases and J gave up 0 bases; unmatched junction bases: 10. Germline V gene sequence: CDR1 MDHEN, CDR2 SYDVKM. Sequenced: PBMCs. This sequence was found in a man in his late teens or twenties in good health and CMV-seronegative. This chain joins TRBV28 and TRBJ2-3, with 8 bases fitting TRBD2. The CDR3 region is CAAGGAAPSTDTQYF. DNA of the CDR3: TGTGCCGCGGGAGGAGCGGCCCCGAGCACAGATACGCAGTATTTT.